The rows below give T cell receptor beta chains drawn from one sample of a study of shared clonotypes between healthy human individuals. TCRdb's copy holds only in-frame clones and misses some; the assay was immunoSEQ multiplex PCR. The table includes millions of clones, over 85% detected once. Sequenced material: naive CD8+ T cells sorted from blood. The receptors stem from a man in his late teens or twenties in good health. Both conserved end residues are part of each CDR3. Fields, in order: CDR3 length, clone size, V gene, J gene, D gene, CDR3 protein, CDR3 DNA. The D gene is left open where the match is weak. Size tells how often a clone was seen (once, few, many) or the class of an expanded clone, and some rows leave it out.

13	NA	TRBV2	TRBJ2-5	NA	CASSPRAQETQYF	TGTGCCAGCAGTCCTAGAGCTCAAGAGACCCAGTACTTC
16	NA	TRBV11-2	TRBJ2-1	TRBD1	CASSFEGAGAYNEQFF	TGTGCCAGCAGCTTCGAGGGGGCGGGCGCCTACAATGAGCAGTTCTTC
13	NA	TRBV19	TRBJ2-2	NA	CVSKRDLTGELFF	TGTGTATCGAAACGGGATTTAACCGGGGAGCTGTTTTTT
16	once	TRBV7-9	TRBJ2-5	NA	CASSLDMAGPMETQYF	TGTGCCAGCAGCTTAGATATGGCAGGTCCGATGGAGACCCAGTACTTC
13	NA	TRBV30	TRBJ2-4	TRBD1	CAWVNGQGTIQYF	TGTGCCTGGGTAAACGGACAGGGAACCATTCAGTACTTC
16	once	TRBV10-3	TRBJ2-1	TRBD2	CAISESEGLEYNEQFF	TGTGCCATCAGTGAGTCAGAAGGACTAGAGTACAATGAGCAGTTCTTC
13	NA	TRBV4-1	TRBJ1-2	NA	CASSQAGVDGYTF	TGCGCCAGCAGCCAAGCAGGGGTCGATGGCTACACCTTC
17	NA	TRBV27	TRBJ2-6	NA	CASSLSPWGSGANVLTF	TGTGCCAGCAGTTTATCACCCTGGGGGTCTGGGGCCAACGTCCTGACTTTC
14	NA	TRBV6-5	TRBJ2-3	NA	CASNGPASTDTQYF	TGTGCCAGCAATGGGCCTGCTAGCACAGATACGCAGTATTTT
12	NA	TRBV11-2	TRBJ2-5	NA	CASQNLEVTQYF	TGTGCCAGCCAAAACCTTGAGGTAACCCAGTACTTC
12	NA	TRBV25-1	TRBJ2-1	NA	CASSDQSDEQFF	TGTGCCAGCAGTGACCAGTCTGATGAGCAGTTCTTC
14	NA	TRBV9	TRBJ2-3	NA	CASSDPRRTDTQYF	TGTGCCAGCAGCGACCCCCGCCGCACAGATACGCAGTATTTT
14	NA	TRBV27	TRBJ1-5	NA	CASSLQGQGQPQHF	TGTGCCAGCAGTTTACAGGGGCAGGGTCAGCCCCAGCATTTT
10	once	TRBV10-3	TRBJ2-3	NA	CAIGIDTQYF	TGTGCCATCGGGATAGATACGCAGTATTTT
15	NA	TRBV11-2	TRBJ1-3	NA	CASSLGPLTGNTIYF	TGTGCCAGCAGCTTAGGGCCCTTAACTGGAAACACCATATATTTT
16	once	TRBV10-1	TRBJ2-3	NA	CASSRTHDANTDTQYF	TGCGCCAGCAGTAGGACTCATGACGCCAACACAGATACGCAGTATTTT
13	NA	TRBV19	TRBJ2-2	NA	CASSSTGVGELFF	TGTGCCAGTAGTTCCACCGGGGTCGGGGAGCTGTTTTTT
15	NA	TRBV9	TRBJ2-1	NA	CASSVVKSDYNEQFF	TGTGCCAGCAGCGTAGTGAAGTCGGATTACAATGAGCAGTTCTTC
14	NA	TRBV14	TRBJ1-1	NA	CASSQVDSHTEAFF	TGTGCCAGCAGCCAAGTCGACAGCCACACTGAAGCTTTCTTT
17	NA	TRBV5-6	TRBJ2-3	NA	CASSIAPGWGTSDTQYF	TGTGCCAGCAGCATTGCGCCGGGCTGGGGTACTTCAGATACGCAGTATTTT
13	NA	TRBV2	TRBJ2-1	NA	CAILDSLYNEQFF	TGTGCCATATTGGACTCGTTATACAATGAGCAGTTCTTC
14	NA	TRBV29-1	TRBJ2-7	TRBD1	CSVEERGHPYEQYF	TGCAGCGTTGAAGAGAGGGGGCATCCCTACGAGCAGTACTTC
12	NA	TRBV7-6	TRBJ2-7	TRBD2	CASSLSGGEQYF	TGTGCCAGCAGCTTATCGGGGGGCGAGCAGTACTTC
17	NA	TRBV21-1	TRBJ1-1	NA	CASSKAPSWGGCTEAFF	TGTGCCAGCAGCAAAGCGCCCAGTTGGGGCGGGTGCACTGAAGCTTTCTTT
18	few	TRBV5-1	TRBJ2-3	TRBD2	CASSWRGTSGTSTDTQYF	TGCGCCAGCAGTTGGAGGGGGACTAGCGGGACCAGCACAGATACGCAGTATTTT
14	NA	TRBV27	TRBJ1-5	NA	CASSLSGLNQPQHF	TGTGCCAGCAGTTTATCCGGGTTGAATCAGCCCCAGCATTTT
16	NA	TRBV19	TRBJ1-5	NA	CASTHLGQPPNQPQHF	TGTGCCAGTACTCATCTGGGACAACCTCCCAATCAGCCCCAGCATTTT
15	NA	TRBV4-2	TRBJ2-7	TRBD2	CASSPRSSGSYEQYF	TGTGCCAGCAGCCCTCGTAGTAGCGGGAGCTACGAGCAGTACTTC
14	NA	TRBV9	TRBJ2-3	NA	CASSGYGGTDTQYF	TGTGCCAGCAGCGGATACGGGGGCACAGATACGCAGTATTTT
14	NA	TRBV28	TRBJ1-6	NA	CASSWPGGNSPLHF	TGTGCCAGCAGTTGGCCCGGGGGGAATTCACCCCTCCACTTT
15	NA	TRBV7-9	TRBJ2-2	NA	CASSLWASGTGELFF	TGTGCCAGCAGCTTGTGGGCTAGTGGTACCGGGGAGCTGTTTTTT
15	once	TRBV16	TRBJ1-5	NA	CASSLGGFGNQPQHF	TGTGCCAGCAGCTTAGGGGGGTTTGGCAATCAGCCCCAGCATTTT
14	NA	TRBV6-1	TRBJ1-2	TRBD1	CASAYPGQETGYTF	TGTGCCAGCGCGTATCCGGGACAGGAAACGGGCTACACCTTC
13	NA	TRBV7-9	TRBJ2-1	NA	CASSLKGTDEQFF	TGTGCCAGCAGCTTAAAGGGAACGGATGAGCAGTTCTTC
12	NA	TRBV30	TRBJ1-5	NA	CAWRGPNQPQHF	TGTGCCTGGAGGGGCCCAAATCAGCCCCAGCATTTT
14	NA	TRBV6-1	TRBJ2-7	TRBD1	CASVDRGSRVEQYF	TGTGCCAGCGTAGACAGGGGGTCTCGAGTGGAGCAGTACTTC
13	few	TRBV2	TRBJ1-1	NA	CASSQGENTEAFF	TGTGCCAGCAGCCAGGGAGAGAACACTGAAGCTTTCTTT
14	NA	TRBV4-1	TRBJ2-1	NA	CASSQGPMTFQQFF	TGCGCCAGCAGCCAAGGCCCTATGACCTTTCAGCAGTTCTTC
14	once	TRBV5-6	TRBJ2-7	NA	CASSFSDSVDEQYF	TGTGCCAGCAGCTTCTCCGACAGCGTCGACGAGCAGTACTTC
14	NA	TRBV5-6	TRBJ2-5	NA	CASSPGQQQETQYF	TGTGCCAGCAGCCCCGGACAGCAACAAGAGACCCAGTACTTC
13	NA	TRBV5-6	TRBJ2-7	NA	CASSLGNSYEQYF	TGTGCCAGCAGCTTGGGTAACTCGTACGAGCAGTACTTC
14	NA	TRBV7-8	TRBJ2-3	NA	CASSLADGFSTQYF	TGTGCCAGCAGCTTAGCGGATGGCTTTTCTACGCAGTATTTT
14	few	TRBV9	TRBJ1-1	TRBD1	CASSVSGGLTEAFF	TGTGCCAGCAGCGTCTCAGGGGGCCTCACTGAAGCTTTCTTT
13	NA	TRBV28	TRBJ2-7	NA	CASSLGTSYEQYF	TGTGCCAGCAGTTTGGGGACATCCTACGAGCAGTACTTC
13	once	TRBV7-9	TRBJ1-1	TRBD1	CASTWDRDTEAFF	TGTGCCAGCACCTGGGACAGGGACACTGAAGCTTTCTTT
15	NA	TRBV7-9	TRBJ2-3	NA	CASMNPGQSTDTQYF	TGTGCCAGCATGAACCCGGGACAAAGCACAGATACGCAGTATTTT
14	NA	TRBV5-1	TRBJ2-5	NA	CASTGDPYGETQYF	TGCGCCAGCACCGGGGACCCCTACGGGGAGACCCAGTACTTC
14	NA	TRBV5-6	TRBJ2-7	TRBD2	CASSSRGRVDEQYF	TGTGCCAGCAGCTCCCGGGGGAGGGTGGACGAGCAGTACTTC
13	once	TRBV7-9	TRBJ2-7	TRBD1	CASSRQGGYEQYF	TGTGCCAGCAGCAGACAGGGGGGATACGAGCAGTACTTC
16	NA	TRBV7-9	TRBJ2-1	NA	CASSPGAEGKYNEQFF	TGTGCCAGCAGCCCGGGGGCAGAGGGAAAATACAATGAGCAGTTCTTC
17	NA	TRBV7-8	TRBJ2-5	TRBD2	CASSQGLAGAPQETQYF	TGTGCCAGCAGCCAAGGACTAGCGGGGGCGCCTCAAGAGACCCAGTACTTC
15	NA	TRBV11-2	TRBJ2-7	TRBD2	CASSYTSGGDYEQYF	TGTGCCAGCAGCTATACTAGCGGGGGAGACTACGAGCAGTACTTC
17	NA	TRBV27	TRBJ1-5	TRBD1	CASSLSRGGLSNQPQHF	TGTGCCAGCAGTTTATCCAGGGGGGGGCTCAGCAATCAGCCCCAGCATTTT
18	NA	TRBV4-2	TRBJ1-6	NA	CASSQDRPASSYNSPLHF	TGTGCCAGCAGCCAAGATCGGCCGGCGAGCTCCTATAATTCACCCCTCCACTTT
16	once	TRBV4-1	TRBJ2-7	TRBD1	CASRAGGSSSSYEQYF	TGCGCCAGCAGGGCAGGGGGCTCTTCCAGCTCCTACGAGCAGTACTTC